The T cell receptor beta chain described here comes from a study of shared clonotypes between healthy human individuals. Study-level information: Donors were a couple of women and a few men aged 18 to 49.

Naive-designated CD8 cells lacked CD45RO, were positively enriched for CCR7, and omitted terminally differentiated effector memory CD45RA+ cells. Running of the assay took place at deep level. Clones were sequenced by immunoSEQ multiplex PCR, and TCRdb holds only the in-frame ones, with some missing. The top ten hold under 2% of the sample, which has about 2.1 million clones, around 93% seen once. In germline, CDR1 is MNHNS, CDR2 SASEGT. The CDR3 totals 15 residues. The V segment lost 1 base and the J segment 3 bases; nucleotides outside the gene matches: 5. Material: naive CD8+ T cells from PBMCs. The sequence was collected from a man aged 18-30 years in good health. Some clones in this sample may be carry-over from other donors' samples. This chain links TRBV6-1 with TRBJ2-7, with TRBD2 identical over 8 bases. The CDR3 DNA follows: TGTGCCAGCAGTGAAGTAGTAAGCGGGAGCTACGAGCAGTACTTC. Amino acids: CASSEVVSGSYEQYF.